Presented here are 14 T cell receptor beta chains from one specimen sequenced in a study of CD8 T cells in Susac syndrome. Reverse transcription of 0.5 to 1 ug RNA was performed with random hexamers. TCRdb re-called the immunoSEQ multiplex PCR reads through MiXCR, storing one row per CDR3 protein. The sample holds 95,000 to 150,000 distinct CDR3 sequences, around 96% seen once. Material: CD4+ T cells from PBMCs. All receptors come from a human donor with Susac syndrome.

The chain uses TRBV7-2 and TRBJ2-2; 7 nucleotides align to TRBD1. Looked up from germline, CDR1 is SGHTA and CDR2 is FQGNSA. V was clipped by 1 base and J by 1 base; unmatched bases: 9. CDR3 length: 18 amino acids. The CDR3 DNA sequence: TGTGCCAGCAGCTTAGTTCGAATAGGGGGCCTGAACACCGGGGAGCTGTTTTTT. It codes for CASSLVRIGGLNTGELFF.

DNA of the CDR3: TGTGCCAGCAGCAAAGGCGGGACAGCCTTTTACTACGAGCAGTACTTC. Translated: CASSKGGTAFYYEQYF. This chain joins TRBV21-1 and TRBJ2-7; the table names TRBD1, a call not compared with the DNA. TRBV21-1 is a documented pseudogene. The CDR3 is made up of 16 amino acids.

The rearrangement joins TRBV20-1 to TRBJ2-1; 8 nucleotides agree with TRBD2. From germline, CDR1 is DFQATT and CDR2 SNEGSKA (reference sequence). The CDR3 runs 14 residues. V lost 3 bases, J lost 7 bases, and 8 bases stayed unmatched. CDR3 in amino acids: CSASREGSLNEQFF. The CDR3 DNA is TGCAGTGCTAGTCGGGAGGGGTCTTTAAATGAGCAGTTCTTC.

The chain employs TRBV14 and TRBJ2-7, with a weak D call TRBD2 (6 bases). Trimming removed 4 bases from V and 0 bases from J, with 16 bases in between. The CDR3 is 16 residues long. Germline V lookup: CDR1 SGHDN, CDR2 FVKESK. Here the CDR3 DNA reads TGTGCCAGCAGCCCGCGGTTAGCGGAGACCTCCTACGAGCAGTACTTC. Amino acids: CASSPRLAETSYEQYF.

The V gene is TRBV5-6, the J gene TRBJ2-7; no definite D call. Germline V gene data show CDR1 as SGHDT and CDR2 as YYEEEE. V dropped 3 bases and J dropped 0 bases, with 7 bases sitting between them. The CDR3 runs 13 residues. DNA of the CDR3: TGTGCCAGCAGCTCTCGAAGCTCCTACGAGCAGTACTTC. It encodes CASSSRSSYEQYF.

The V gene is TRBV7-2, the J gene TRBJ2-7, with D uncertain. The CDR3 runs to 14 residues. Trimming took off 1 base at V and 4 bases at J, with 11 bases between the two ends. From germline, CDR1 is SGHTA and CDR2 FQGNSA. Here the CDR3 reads CASSLEGRAYEQYF. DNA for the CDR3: TGTGCCAGCAGCTTAGAGGGCAGAGCTTACGAGCAGTACTTC.

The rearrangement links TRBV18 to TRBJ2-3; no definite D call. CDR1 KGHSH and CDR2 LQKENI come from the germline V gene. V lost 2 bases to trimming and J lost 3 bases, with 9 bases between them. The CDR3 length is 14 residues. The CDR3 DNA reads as TGTGCCAGCTCACCATCATGGAGTACAGATACGCAGTATTTT. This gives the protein CASSPSWSTDTQYF. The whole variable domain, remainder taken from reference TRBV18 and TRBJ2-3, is NAGVMQNPRHLVRRRGQEARLRCSPMKGHSHVYWYRQLPEEGLKFMVYLQKENIIDESGMPKERFSAEFPKEGPSILRIQQVVRGDSAAYFCASSPSWSTDTQYFGPGTRLTVL.

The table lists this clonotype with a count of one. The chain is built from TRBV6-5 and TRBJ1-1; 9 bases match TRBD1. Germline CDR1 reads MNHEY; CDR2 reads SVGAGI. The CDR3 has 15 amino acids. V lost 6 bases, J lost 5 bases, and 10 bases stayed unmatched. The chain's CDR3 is CASRVWGQGSTEAFF. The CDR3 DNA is TGTGCCAGCAGGGTATGGGGACAGGGTTCAACTGAAGCTTTCTTT.

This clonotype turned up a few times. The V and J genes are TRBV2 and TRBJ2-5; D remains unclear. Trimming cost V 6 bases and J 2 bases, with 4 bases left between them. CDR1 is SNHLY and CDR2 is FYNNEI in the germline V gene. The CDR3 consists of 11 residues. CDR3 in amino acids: CASRRQETQYF. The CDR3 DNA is TGTGCCAGCAGGCGTCAAGAGACCCAGTACTTC.

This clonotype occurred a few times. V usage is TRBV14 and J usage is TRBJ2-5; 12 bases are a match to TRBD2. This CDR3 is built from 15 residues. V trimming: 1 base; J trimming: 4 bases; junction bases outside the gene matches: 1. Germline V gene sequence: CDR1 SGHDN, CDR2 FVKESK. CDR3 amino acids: CASSQGLAGAETQYF. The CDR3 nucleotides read TGTGCCAGCAGCCAAGGACTAGCGGGAGCAGAGACCCAGTACTTC. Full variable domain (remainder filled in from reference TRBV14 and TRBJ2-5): EAGVTQFPSHSVIEKGQTVTLRCDPISGHDNLYWYRRVMGKEIKFLLHFVKESKQDESGMPNNRFLAERTGGTYSTLKVQPAELEDSGVYFCASSQGLAGAETQYFGPGTRLLVL.

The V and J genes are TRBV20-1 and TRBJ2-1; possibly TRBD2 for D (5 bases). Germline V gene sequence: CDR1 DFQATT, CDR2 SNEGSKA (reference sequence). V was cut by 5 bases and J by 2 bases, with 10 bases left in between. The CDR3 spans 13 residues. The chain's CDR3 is CSAFSGAYNEQFF. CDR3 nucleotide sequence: TGCAGTGCTTTCAGCGGAGCCTACAATGAGCAGTTCTTC.

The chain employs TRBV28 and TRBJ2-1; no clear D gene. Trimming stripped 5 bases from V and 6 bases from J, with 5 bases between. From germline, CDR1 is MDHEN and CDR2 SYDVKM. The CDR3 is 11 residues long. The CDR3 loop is CASSEVNEQFF. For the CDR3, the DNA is TGTGCCAGCAGTGAGGTCAATGAGCAGTTCTTC.

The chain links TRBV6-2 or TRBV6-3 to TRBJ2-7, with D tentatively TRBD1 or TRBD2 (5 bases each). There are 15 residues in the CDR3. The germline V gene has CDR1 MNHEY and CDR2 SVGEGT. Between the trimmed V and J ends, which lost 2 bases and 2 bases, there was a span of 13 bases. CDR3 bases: TGTGCCAGCAGTTACCGGGACGCCGGCGCCTACGAGCAGTACTTC. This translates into CASSYRDAGAYEQYF.

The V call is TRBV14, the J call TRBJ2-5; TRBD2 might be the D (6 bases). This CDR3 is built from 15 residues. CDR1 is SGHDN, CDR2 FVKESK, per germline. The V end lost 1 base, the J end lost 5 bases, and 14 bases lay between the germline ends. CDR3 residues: CASSQVAGRMETQYF. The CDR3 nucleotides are TGTGCCAGCAGCCAAGTCGCGGGACGCATGGAGACCCAGTACTTC.